Following are 31 T cell receptor beta chains from one sample sequenced in a study of vaccination and CD4 T cells after COVID-19. An Oncomine TCR Beta short-read assay was used to sequence the DNA from cultured CD4+ T cells. MiXCR was run by TCRdb on the PCR reads, yielding one entry per CDR3 protein. The table includes fewer than 15,000 distinct CDR3 sequences, approximately 58% detected once. The treatment here: roughly 10-day PBMC culture with coronavirus spike peptide pools or control peptides (ViraFEST assay). These TCRs are of unknown antigen specificity. This sample comprised CD4+ T cells from blood, cultured in vitro, obtained before SARS-CoV-2 vaccination. These receptors came from a human donor who had recovered from COVID-19.

The chain is built from TRBV27 and TRBJ1-5; 8 nucleotides agree with TRBD1. V lost 8 bases and J lost 6; bases outside the gene matches: 9. There are 14 residues in the CDR3. Looked up from germline, CDR1 is MNHEY and CDR2 is SMNVEV (reference sequence). The CDR3 sequence: CASSTDRGSQPQHF. In DNA form, the CDR3 reads TGTGCCAGCTCCACTGACAGGGGATCTCAGCCCCAGCATTTT.

This clonotype was counted once. V gene TRBV20-1 combines with J gene TRBJ2-7; the match to TRBD2 covers 9 bases. CDR3 length equals 20 residues. The germline CDR1 and CDR2 sequences are DFQATT and SNEGSKA (reference sequence). Trimming at V came to 5 bases and at J to 0 bases, leaving 23 bases not matched to a gene. CDR3 DNA: TGCAGTGCTCTCCTTCGGTCCGAAATACCTGTTAGCGGGAGCTCCTACGAGCAGTACTTC. Translated, it gives CSALLRSEIPVSGSSYEQYF.

This clonotype was seen only a few times. The V gene is TRBV20-1, the J gene TRBJ2-4; D remains ambiguous. Germline V gives CDR1 DFQATT, CDR2 SNEGSKA (reference sequence). This CDR3 spans 15 amino acids. Trimming cost V 0 bases and J 0 bases, with 9 bases left between them. CDR3 nucleotides: TGCAGTGCTAGAGATGGGGTTAGAGCCAAAAACATTCAGTACTTC. Amino acids: CSARDGVRAKNIQYF.

In its sample, this clonotype was seen once. The chain combines TRBV19 with TRBJ2-5; D perhaps matches TRBD2 (6 bases). Trimming removed 4 bases from V and 7 bases from J, with 13 bases in between. This CDR3 spans 13 amino acids. Germline-derived CDR1 and CDR2 are LNHDA and SQIVND (reference sequence). The CDR3 DNA reads as TGTGCCAGTAGTACCGGATTGGGGGGGACCCAGTACTTC. Protein sequence: CASSTGLGGTQYF. Full variable domain (missing parts from reference TRBV19 and TRBJ2-5): DGGITQSPKYLFRKEGQNVTLSCEQNLNHDAMYWYRQDPGQGLRLIYYSQIVNDFQKGDIAEGYSVSREKKESFPLTVTSAQKNPTAFYLCASSTGLGGTQYFGPGTRLLVL.

The chain has TRBV19 and TRBJ2-6; the match to TRBD1 covers 7 bases. Trimming removed 6 bases from V and 0 bases from J; junction bases left unmatched: 11. Per the germline V gene, CDR1 is LNHDA and CDR2 is SQIVND (reference sequence). CDR3 length equals 18 residues. The CDR3 DNA is TGTGCCAGTAGATCACAGGGGTGGGGGCTCTCTGGGGCCAACGTCCTGACTTTC. Protein product: CASRSQGWGLSGANVLTF.

The V call is TRBV27, the J call TRBJ2-7, with no clear D. V was clipped by 8 bases and J by 2 bases, with 4 bases between them. Germline V CDR1 and CDR2: MNHEY, SMNVEV (reference sequence). The CDR3 runs 10 residues. This chain's CDR3 is CASGTYEQYF. CDR3 bases: TGTGCCAGCGGAACCTACGAGCAGTACTTC.

The chain recombines TRBV5-4 with TRBJ2-5, with a possible D match to TRBD1 (5 bases). Trimming removed 1 base at V and 2 bases at J, with 9 bases between. CDR3 length: 14 amino acids. The V gene's germline CDR1 is SGHNT and CDR2 YYREEE (reference sequence). CDR3 bases: TGTGCCAGCAGCTTGCGGTCAGGGCAAGAGACCCAGTACTTC. As protein: CASSLRSGQETQYF. Filled out from reference TRBV5-4 and TRBJ2-5, the complete variable domain reads ETGVTQSPTHLIKTRGQQVTLRCSSQSGHNTVSWYQQALGQGPQFIFQYYREEENGRGNFPPRFSGLQFPNYSSELNVNALELDDSALYLCASSLRSGQETQYFGPGTRLLVL.

The V and J genes are TRBV6-2 or TRBV6-3 and TRBJ1-2; D remains unclear. The CDR3 is 11 residues long. V was clipped by 5 bases and J by 2 bases, with 3 bases between them. Per germline, CDR1 MNHEY and CDR2 SVGEGT. CDR3 in amino acids: CASSANYGYTF. The CDR3 DNA reads as TGTGCCAGCAGTGCAAACTATGGCTACACCTTC.

The V call is TRBV10-3, the J call TRBJ1-2, with D unclear. V was shortened by 0 bases and J by 3 bases, with 8 bases between the two germline ends. CDR1 is ENHRY, CDR2 SYGVKD, per germline. The CDR3 loop spans 14 amino acids. Written as DNA, the CDR3 is TGTGCCATCAGTGAGTCGAGGGCAGACTATGGCTACACCTTC. It yields the protein CAISESRADYGYTF.

The chain has TRBV19 and TRBJ1-6; D uncertain. Germline lookup yields CDR1 LNHDA and CDR2 SQIVND (reference sequence). The germline V and J ends were trimmed by 0 bases and 7 bases, with 7 bases remaining between them. This CDR3 contains 14 residues. The CDR3 spells CASSIDAGNSPLHF. The DNA for the CDR3 is TGTGCCAGTAGTATAGACGCTGGGAATTCACCCCTCCACTTT. The full variable domain, its missing parts supplied by reference TRBV19 and TRBJ1-6, is DGGITQSPKYLFRKEGQNVTLSCEQNLNHDAMYWYRQDPGQGLRLIYYSQIVNDFQKGDIAEGYSVSREKKESFPLTVTSAQKNPTAFYLCASSIDAGNSPLHFGNGTRLTVT.

The chain joins TRBV24-1 to TRBJ2-2; D might be TRBD1 (6 bases). The V end was cut by 3 bases, the J end by 5 bases, with 15 bases between. This CDR3 is 16 amino acids long. Germline V lookup: CDR1 KGHDR, CDR2 SFDVKD. CDR3 residues: CATSDPGQQGTGELFF. For the CDR3, the DNA is TGTGCCACCAGTGATCCCGGACAACAGGGAACCGGGGAGCTGTTTTTT.

This CDR3 is CSAEKRTSGGQETQYF. Here the CDR3 DNA reads TGCAGTGCGGAGAAGCGGACTAGCGGGGGCCAAGAGACCCAGTACTTC. The rearrangement uses TRBV20-1 and TRBJ2-5, with 13 bases lining up with TRBD2. Per germline, CDR1 DFQATT and CDR2 SNEGSKA (reference sequence). The CDR3 sequence is 16 residues long. The V gene end was trimmed by 6 bases and the J gene end by 1 base; junction bases not matched to a gene: 8.

This clonotype was observed a handful of times. The chain employs TRBV28 and TRBJ1-5, with D tentatively TRBD1 (6 bases). This CDR3 comprises 14 residues. The germline V and J ends were trimmed by 8 bases and 3 bases, with 14 bases remaining between them. CDR1 MDHEN and CDR2 SYDVKM come from the germline V gene. CDR3 DNA sequence: TGTGCCAGCGGACCCGGACAGAACAATCAGCCCCAGCATTTT. Protein: CASGPGQNNQPQHF.

The chain's CDR3 is CASSLHEGTVNQPQHF. As DNA, the CDR3 is TGTGCCAGCAGTCTTCATGAAGGGACAGTTAATCAGCCCCAGCATTTT. The gene calls are TRBV6-2 or TRBV6-3 and TRBJ1-5; 7 bases agree with TRBD1. CDR1 and CDR2 from the germline V gene are MNHEY and SVGEGT. This CDR3 is built from 16 residues. V lost 5 bases to trimming and J lost 4 bases; unmatched junction nucleotides: 11.

In its sample, this clonotype is medium-sized. This rearrangement joins TRBV7-2 to TRBJ2-3, with TRBD2 identical over 7 bases. This CDR3 comprises 15 residues. The trim removed 3 bases at V and 4 bases at J, leaving 7 bases unmatched. Germline lookup yields CDR1 SGHTA and CDR2 FQGNSA. CDR3 nucleotide sequence: TGTGCCAGCAGCTTCGGCGGGAGTGGGGCAGATACGCAGTATTTT. Translated: CASSFGGSGADTQYF. Variable domain in full (rest from reference TRBV7-2 and TRBJ2-3): GAGVSQSPSNKVTEKGKDVELRCDPISGHTALYWYRQSLGQGLEFLIYFQGNSAPDKSGLPSDRFSAERTGGSVSTLTIQRTQQEDSAVYLCASSFGGSGADTQYFGPGTRLTVL.

V is TRBV28 and J is TRBJ2-3; 7 nucleotides align to TRBD1. Unmatched junction bases numbered 5, after V lost 5 bases and J lost 3 bases. CDR1 is MDHEN, CDR2 SYDVKM, per germline. The CDR3 covers 14 residues. This chain's CDR3 is CASSGTVGTDTQYF. The DNA for the CDR3 is TGTGCCAGCAGTGGGACAGTTGGGACAGATACGCAGTATTTT.

This rearrangement joins TRBV5-1 to TRBJ1-2; tentatively, D is TRBD1 (5 bases). CDR3 length: 16 residues. Germline V gives CDR1 SGHRS, CDR2 YFSETQ. Trimming took off 1 base at V and 4 bases at J, with 17 bases between the two ends. CDR3 residues: CASSLIGDGSLYGYTF. CDR3 nucleotide sequence: TGCGCCAGCAGCTTGATTGGGGACGGGAGCCTCTATGGCTACACCTTC.

This clonotype turned up a few times. The chain recombines TRBV6-1 with TRBJ2-3, with 8 positions matching TRBD1. CDR1 MNHNS and CDR2 SASEGT come from the germline V gene. The CDR3 runs to 17 residues. Trimming removed 3 bases from V and 1 base from J; junction bases left unmatched: 9. CDR3 nucleotides: TGTGCCAGCAGTGACCCGGACAGGGATTGGGGCACAGATACGCAGTATTTT. It is translated as CASSDPDRDWGTDTQYF.

The chain employs TRBV11-2 and TRBJ1-2; D is possibly TRBD1 (6 bases). The CDR3 spans 13 residues. V was shortened by 5 bases and J by 4 bases, with 11 bases between the two germline ends. The germline gives CDR1 SGHAT, CDR2 FQNNGV. CDR3 coding DNA: TGTGCCAGCAGCGAGACAGGAGTCTATGGCTACACCTTC. Translation gives CASSETGVYGYTF.

The chain joins TRBV28 to TRBJ1-3; no clear D. The CDR3 is made up of 13 amino acids. Trimming cost V 2 bases and J 0 bases, with 2 bases left between them. The germline V gene encodes CDR1 MDHEN and CDR2 SYDVKM. The CDR3 loop reads CASSLNSGNTIYF. The CDR3 DNA reads TGTGCCAGCAGTTTAAACTCTGGAAACACCATATATTTT.

This chain joins TRBV6-5 and TRBJ2-3; 10 nucleotides line up with TRBD2. V was clipped by 3 bases and J by 3 bases; unmatched bases: 9. Per the germline V gene, CDR1 is MNHEY and CDR2 is SVGAGI. This CDR3 has 17 residues. The CDR3 loop is CASSYRGSSGGTDTQYF. CDR3 coding DNA: TGTGCCAGCAGTTATAGGGGTTCTAGCGGGGGAACAGATACGCAGTATTTT.

The J gene is TRBJ1-5, the V gene TRBV28; D ambiguous. This CDR3 spans 16 amino acids. Trimming took off 4 bases at V and 1 base at J, with 14 bases between the two ends. In germline, CDR1 is MDHEN, CDR2 SYDVKM. The CDR3 reads CASSSPGSMSNQPQHF. The CDR3 region has the DNA TGTGCCAGCAGTTCGCCGGGGTCGATGAGCAATCAGCCCCAGCATTTT.

This clonotype was seen only a few times. The chain has TRBV7-2 and TRBJ2-2; a possible D gene is TRBD1 (6 bases). Trimming stripped 1 base from V and 2 bases from J, with 8 bases between. The CDR3 sequence is 15 residues long. Germline CDR1 is SGHTA and CDR2 is FQGNSA. CDR3 protein: CASSLGGHNTGELFF. CDR3 sequence (DNA): TGTGCCAGCAGCTTAGGGGGACACAACACCGGGGAGCTGTTTTTT.

The chain couples TRBV23-1 to TRBJ1-2; D is uncertain. TRBV23-1 is labeled an ORF, and its function is uncertain. The CDR3 totals 12 residues. Trimming took 8 bases from V and 6 from J, leaving 13 bases between them. The CDR3 coding sequence is TGCGCCAGCGGCTCGGACTTGGATGGCTACACCTTC. Translated, it gives CASGSDLDGYTF.

The rearrangement uses TRBV25-1 and TRBJ1-1, with D possibly being TRBD1 (5 bases). The ends were cut back, 3 bases at V and 0 bases at J, with 8 bases in the middle. The germline V gene encodes CDR1 MGHDK and CDR2 SYGVNS. The CDR3 covers 14 residues. Here the CDR3 reads CASSEGPMNTEAFF. The CDR3 DNA reads TGTGCCAGCAGTGAGGGACCAATGAACACTGAAGCTTTCTTT. Drawing the rest from reference TRBV25-1 and TRBJ1-1, the complete variable domain is EADIYQTPRYLVIGTGKKITLECSQTMGHDKMYWYQQDPGMELHLIHYSYGVNSTEKGDLSSESTVSRIRTEHFPLTLESARPSHTSQYLCASSEGPMNTEAFFGQGTRLTVV.

In DNA, the CDR3 is TGTGCCAGTTCAGGGGGCCCCAATCAGCCCCAGCATTTT. Translation: CASSGGPNQPQHF. V and J are TRBV25-1 and TRBJ1-5, with 8 bases fitting TRBD1. V shed 9 bases and J 3 bases; nucleotides not matched to a gene: 4. The CDR3 is 13 amino acids. Germline lookup yields CDR1 MGHDK and CDR2 SYGVNS.

V gene TRBV19 combines with J gene TRBJ1-2, with D possibly TRBD1 on 6 matching bases. CDR1 and CDR2 (germline): LNHDA, SQIVND (reference sequence). The CDR3 totals 13 residues. V was cut by 6 bases and J by 2 bases, with 10 bases left in between. CDR3 amino acids: CASSRDTNYGYTF. CDR3 DNA: TGTGCCAGTAGCCGGGACACCAACTATGGCTACACCTTC. The variable domain in full, with the rest retrieved from reference TRBV19 and TRBJ1-2, is DGGITQSPKYLFRKEGQNVTLSCEQNLNHDAMYWYRQDPGQGLRLIYYSQIVNDFQKGDIAEGYSVSREKKESFPLTVTSAQKNPTAFYLCASSRDTNYGYTFGSGTRLTVV.

This clonotype was seen only a few times. CDR3 residues: CASWRGDGLNQPQHF. The CDR3 DNA sequence: TGTGCCAGCTGGAGAGGGGACGGACTCAATCAGCCCCAGCATTTT. V is TRBV6-1 and J is TRBJ1-5; a possible D gene is TRBD1 (5 bases). Germline loops: CDR1 MNHNS, CDR2 SASEGT. Trimming cost V 8 bases and J 3 bases, with 17 bases left between them. The CDR3 is 15 residues long.

This rearrangement joins TRBV6-1 to TRBJ1-1; a possible D gene is TRBD1 (6 bases). V lost 6 bases, J lost 3 bases, and 14 bases lay in between. The CDR3 covers 14 residues. Germline-derived CDR1 and CDR2 are MNHNS and SASEGT. CDR3 coding DNA: TGTGCCAGCAGCCGAACAGGGTATTACACTGAAGCTTTCTTT. As protein: CASSRTGYYTEAFF.

This clonotype is medium-sized within its sample. Here the CDR3 DNA reads TGCAGTGCTAGACTAAACAGGGCCGACGACACCGGGGAGCTGTTTTTT. Translating gives CSARLNRADDTGELFF. The chain carries TRBV20-1 and TRBJ2-2, with D possibly TRBD1 on 6 matching bases. The CDR3 runs 16 residues. Trimming cost V 2 bases and J 3 bases, with 16 bases left between them. Germline lookup yields CDR1 DFQATT and CDR2 SNEGSKA (reference sequence).

In its sample, this clonotype was seen a few times. The chain recombines TRBV6-1 with TRBJ2-7, with D maybe TRBD1 (5 bases). V dropped 3 bases and J dropped 4 bases, with 10 bases sitting between them. This CDR3 has 13 residues. Germline CDR1 and CDR2: MNHNS and SASEGT. CDR3 in DNA: TGTGCCAGCAGTGAGGCCAGGGCTTACGAGCAGTACTTC. Encoded protein: CASSEARAYEQYF.